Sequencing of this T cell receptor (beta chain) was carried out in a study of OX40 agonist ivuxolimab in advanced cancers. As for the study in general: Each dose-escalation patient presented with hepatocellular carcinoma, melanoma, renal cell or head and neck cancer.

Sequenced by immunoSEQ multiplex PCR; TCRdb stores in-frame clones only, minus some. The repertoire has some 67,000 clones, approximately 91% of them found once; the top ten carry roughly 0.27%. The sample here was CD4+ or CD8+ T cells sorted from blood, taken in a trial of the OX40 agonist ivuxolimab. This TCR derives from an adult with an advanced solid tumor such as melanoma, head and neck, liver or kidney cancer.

The CDR3: CASSSLGEQFF. CDR3 sequence (DNA): TGTGCCAGCAGCTCCCTCGGGGAGCAGTTCTTC. The chain uses TRBV7-2 and TRBJ2-1; D remains ambiguous. Germline values: CDR1 SGHTA, CDR2 FQGNSA. There are 11 residues in the CDR3. Trimming left V 4 bases short and J 10 bases short, with 8 bases between.